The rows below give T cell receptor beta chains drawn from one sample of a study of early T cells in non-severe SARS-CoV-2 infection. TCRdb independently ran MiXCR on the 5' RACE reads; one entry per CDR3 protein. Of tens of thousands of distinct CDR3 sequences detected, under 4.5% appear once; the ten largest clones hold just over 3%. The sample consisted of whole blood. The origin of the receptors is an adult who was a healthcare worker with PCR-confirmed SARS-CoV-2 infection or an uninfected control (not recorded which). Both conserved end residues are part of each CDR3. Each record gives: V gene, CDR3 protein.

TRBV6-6,CASSSWQGLQETQYF
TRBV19,CASSPHSNQPQHF
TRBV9,CASSADRGYGYTF
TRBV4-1,CASSQEPPRRVSDTLINEQFF
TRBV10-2,CASSELVTGSKNIQYF
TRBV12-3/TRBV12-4,CASNPLGAPSGDTQYF
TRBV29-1,CSVQAANYGYTF
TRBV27,CAITRRRGIGNEQFF
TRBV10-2,CASSVTAASSGYTF
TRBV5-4,CASSLQRGASSYNEQFF
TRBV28,CASSASAKNIQYF
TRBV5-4,CASSLGSGRGGDTQYF
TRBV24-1,CATRDRRRDTQYF
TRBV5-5,CASSLERWGNTEAFF
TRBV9,CASSVIGSSYNEQFF
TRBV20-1,CSAPNQGRLNTEAFF
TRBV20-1,CSARGAGPTNYGYTF
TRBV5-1,CASSLVQGPDTQYF
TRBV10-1,CASSPDRVLNTEAFF
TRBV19,CATSVGSYEQYF
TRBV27,CASSLTGYTEAFF
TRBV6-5,CASSPRIAPYEQYF
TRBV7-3,CASSLTRASGMSGTGELFF
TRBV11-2,CASSSAGGRSGYWSVF
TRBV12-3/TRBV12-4,CASSFQWIEAFF
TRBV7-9,CASSPRRDRDRIHTDTQYF
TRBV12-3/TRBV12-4,CASSGTGGYTEAFF
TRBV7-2,CASSSFSGPHQPQHF
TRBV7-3,CASSLIPGQGTDTQYF
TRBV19,CASRQTGGGEQYF
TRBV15,CATFRRSFSGGPSVQYF
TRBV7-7,CASSLGTGADTQYF
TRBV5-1,CASSLVVQPNEQFF
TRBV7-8,CASSTAVLSNTEAFF
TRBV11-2,CASSPLRTDTQYF
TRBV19,CASSISGVGTDTQYF